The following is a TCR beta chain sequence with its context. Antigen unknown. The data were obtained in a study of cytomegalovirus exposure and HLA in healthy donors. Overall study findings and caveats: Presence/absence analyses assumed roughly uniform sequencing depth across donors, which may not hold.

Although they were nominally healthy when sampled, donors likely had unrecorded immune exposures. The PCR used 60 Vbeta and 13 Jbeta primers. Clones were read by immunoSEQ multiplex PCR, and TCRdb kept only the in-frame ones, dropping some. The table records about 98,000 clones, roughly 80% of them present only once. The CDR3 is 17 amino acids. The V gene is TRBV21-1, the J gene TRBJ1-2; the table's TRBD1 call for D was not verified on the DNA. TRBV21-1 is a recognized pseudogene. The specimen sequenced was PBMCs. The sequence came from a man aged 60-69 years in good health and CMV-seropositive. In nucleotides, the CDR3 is TGTGCCAGCAGCAAACTTGGCGTAACAGAAACTAACTATGGCTACACCTTC. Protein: CASSKLGVTETNYGYTF.